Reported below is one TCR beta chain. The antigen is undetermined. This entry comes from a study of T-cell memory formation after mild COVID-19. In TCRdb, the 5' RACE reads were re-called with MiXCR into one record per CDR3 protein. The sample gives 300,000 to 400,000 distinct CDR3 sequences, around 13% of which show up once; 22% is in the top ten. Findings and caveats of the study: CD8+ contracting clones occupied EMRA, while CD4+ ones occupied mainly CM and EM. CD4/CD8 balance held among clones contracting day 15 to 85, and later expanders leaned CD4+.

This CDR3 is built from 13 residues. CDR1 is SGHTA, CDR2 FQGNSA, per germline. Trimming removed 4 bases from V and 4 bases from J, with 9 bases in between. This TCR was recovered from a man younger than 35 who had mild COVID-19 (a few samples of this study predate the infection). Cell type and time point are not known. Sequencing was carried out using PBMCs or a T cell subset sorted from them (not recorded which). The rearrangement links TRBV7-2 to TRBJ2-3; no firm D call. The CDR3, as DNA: TGTGCCAGCAGCTCCGGATGGTCAGATACGCAGTATTTT. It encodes CASSSGWSDTQYF.